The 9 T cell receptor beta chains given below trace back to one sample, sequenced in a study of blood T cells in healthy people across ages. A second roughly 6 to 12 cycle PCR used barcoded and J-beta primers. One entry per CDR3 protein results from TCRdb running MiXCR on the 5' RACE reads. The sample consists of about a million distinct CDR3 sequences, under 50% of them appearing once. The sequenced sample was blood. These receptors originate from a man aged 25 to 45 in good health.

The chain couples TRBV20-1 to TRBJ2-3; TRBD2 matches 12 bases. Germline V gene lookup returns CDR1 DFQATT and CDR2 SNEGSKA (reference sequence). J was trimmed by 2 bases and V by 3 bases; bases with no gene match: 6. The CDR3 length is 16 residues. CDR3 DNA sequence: TGCAGTGCTAGCCCCCCTAGCGGGGGGGTCACAGATACGCAGTATTTT. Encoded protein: CSASPPSGGVTDTQYF.

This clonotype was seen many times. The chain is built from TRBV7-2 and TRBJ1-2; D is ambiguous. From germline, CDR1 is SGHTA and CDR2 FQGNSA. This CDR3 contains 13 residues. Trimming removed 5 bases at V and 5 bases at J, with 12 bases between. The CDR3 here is CASSPGGPYGYTF. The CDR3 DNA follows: TGTGCCAGCAGCCCGGGAGGACCATATGGCTACACCTTC.

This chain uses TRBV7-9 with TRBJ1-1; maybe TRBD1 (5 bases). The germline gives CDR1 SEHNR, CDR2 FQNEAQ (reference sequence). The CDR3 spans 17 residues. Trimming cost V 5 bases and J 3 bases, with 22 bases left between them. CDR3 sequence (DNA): TGTGCCAGCAGCGCCAATCTCTGGGGCAGCCCGTACACTGAAGCTTTCTTT. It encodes CASSANLWGSPYTEAFF.

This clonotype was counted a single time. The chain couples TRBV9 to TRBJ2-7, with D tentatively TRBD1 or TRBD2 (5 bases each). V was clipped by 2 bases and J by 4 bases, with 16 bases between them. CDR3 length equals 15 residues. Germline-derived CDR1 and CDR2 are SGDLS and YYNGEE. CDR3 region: CASSVEVGDGYEQYF. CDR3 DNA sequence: TGTGCCAGCAGCGTGGAGGTAGGGGACGGGTACGAGCAGTACTTC.

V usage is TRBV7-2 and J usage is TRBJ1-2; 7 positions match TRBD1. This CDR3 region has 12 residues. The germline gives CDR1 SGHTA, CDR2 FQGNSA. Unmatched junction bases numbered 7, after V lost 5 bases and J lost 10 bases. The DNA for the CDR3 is TGTGCCAGCAGCCTAAACAGGGGTGTCTACACCTTC. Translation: CASSLNRGVYTF.

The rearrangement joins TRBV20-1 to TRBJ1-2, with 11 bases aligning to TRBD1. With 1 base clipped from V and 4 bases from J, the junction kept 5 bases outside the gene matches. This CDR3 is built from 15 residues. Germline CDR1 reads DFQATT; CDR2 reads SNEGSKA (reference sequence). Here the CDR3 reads CSARVTGTGGYGYTF. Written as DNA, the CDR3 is TGCAGTGCTAGAGTCACCGGGACAGGGGGCTATGGCTACACCTTC.

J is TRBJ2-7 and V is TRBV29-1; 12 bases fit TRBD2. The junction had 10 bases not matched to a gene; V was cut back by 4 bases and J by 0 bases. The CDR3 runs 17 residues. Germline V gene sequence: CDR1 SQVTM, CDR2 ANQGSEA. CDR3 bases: TGCAGCGTTGTTCTGGGACTAGCGGGCCCCGCCTCCTACGAGCAGTACTTC. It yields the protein CSVVLGLAGPASYEQYF.

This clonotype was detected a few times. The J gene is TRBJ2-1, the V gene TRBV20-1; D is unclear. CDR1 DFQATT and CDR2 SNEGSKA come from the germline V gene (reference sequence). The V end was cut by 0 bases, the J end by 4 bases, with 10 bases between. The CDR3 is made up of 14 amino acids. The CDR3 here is CSAREGLGYNEQFF. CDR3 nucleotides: TGCAGTGCTAGAGAGGGGTTAGGGTACAATGAGCAGTTCTTC.

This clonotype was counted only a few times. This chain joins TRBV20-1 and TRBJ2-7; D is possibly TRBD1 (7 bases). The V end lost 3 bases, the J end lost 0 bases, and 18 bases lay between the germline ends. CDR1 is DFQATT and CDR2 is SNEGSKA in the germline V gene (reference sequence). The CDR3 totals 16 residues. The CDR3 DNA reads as TGCAGTGCTAGCAGCAGGGGGACTGGAAACTCCTACGAGCAGTACTTC. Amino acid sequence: CSASSRGTGNSYEQYF.